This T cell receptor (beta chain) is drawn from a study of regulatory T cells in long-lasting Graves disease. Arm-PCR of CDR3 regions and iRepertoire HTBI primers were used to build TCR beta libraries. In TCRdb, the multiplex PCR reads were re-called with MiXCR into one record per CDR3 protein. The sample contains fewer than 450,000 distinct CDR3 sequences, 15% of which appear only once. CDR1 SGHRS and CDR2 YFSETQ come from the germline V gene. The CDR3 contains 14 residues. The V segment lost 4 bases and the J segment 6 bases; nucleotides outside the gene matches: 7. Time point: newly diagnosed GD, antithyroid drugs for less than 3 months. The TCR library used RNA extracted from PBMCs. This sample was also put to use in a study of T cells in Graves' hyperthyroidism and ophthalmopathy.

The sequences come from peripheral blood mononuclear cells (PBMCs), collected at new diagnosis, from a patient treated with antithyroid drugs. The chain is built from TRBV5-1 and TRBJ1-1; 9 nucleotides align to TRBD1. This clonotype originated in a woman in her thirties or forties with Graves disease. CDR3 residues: CASSDGQGSSEAFF. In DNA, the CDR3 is TGCGCCAGCAGCGACGGACAGGGGTCGTCTGAAGCTTTCTTT.